A single sample is the source of the 32 T cell receptor beta chains below, sequenced in a study of graft-versus-host responses after intestinal transplantation. Only in-frame clones appear in the TCRdb table, and some are missing; sequencing was by immunoSEQ multiplex PCR. Of 14,000 or so clones listed, over 75% are singletons. This material consisted of bone marrow, taken just over 120 days after intestinal transplantation. The receptor source for this set is a human patient who received an intestinal transplant, so some T cells may come from the graft donor.

Notes on this clone: In the same sample, other DNA sequences code for this CDR3. V is TRBV5-1 and J is TRBJ2-1; TRBD2 is a possible D gene (6 bases). Trimming removed 2 bases at V and 2 bases at J, with 8 bases between. Per germline, CDR1 SGHRS and CDR2 YFSETQ. CDR3 length: 14 amino acids. The CDR3 reads CASSLWTTYNEQFF. CDR3 DNA sequence: TGCGCCAGCAGCTTATGGACTACCTACAATGAGCAGTTCTTC.

The chain employs TRBV7-9 and TRBJ1-2; no clear D gene. From germline, CDR1 is SEHNR and CDR2 FQNEAQ (reference sequence). V dropped 7 bases and J dropped 4 bases, with 13 bases sitting between them. This CDR3 comprises 13 residues. The CDR3: CASTSGESYGYTF. CDR3 sequence (DNA): TGTGCCAGCACCTCCGGGGAGAGCTATGGCTACACCTTC.

The chain links TRBV9 to TRBJ2-5; D is possibly TRBD2 (5 bases). The CDR3 totals 14 residues. V lost 3 bases and J 3 bases, leaving 12 bases between the germline ends. Per the germline V gene, CDR1 is SGDLS and CDR2 is YYNGEE. The CDR3 DNA sequence: TGTGCCAGCAGCGCTCGTATGGGAGAAGAGACCCAGTACTTC. It encodes CASSARMGEETQYF.

The chain recombines TRBV7-6 with TRBJ2-2, with 7 bases matching TRBD1. The CDR3 sequence is 19 residues long. Unmatched junction bases numbered 13, after V lost 2 bases and J lost 1 base. Germline loops: CDR1 SGHVS, CDR2 FNYEAQ. This CDR3 is CASSLTPYLRDRNTGELFF. CDR3 bases: TGTGCCAGCAGCTTAACCCCCTACCTCCGGGACAGGAACACCGGGGAGCTGTTTTTT.

V and J are TRBV28 and TRBJ2-1, with unresolved D. V lost 2 bases and J 7 bases, leaving 12 bases between the germline ends. Per germline, CDR1 MDHEN and CDR2 SYDVKM. The CDR3 loop spans 14 amino acids. In DNA, the CDR3 is TGTGCCAGCAGTTTAAGGCAGCTTGGGAATGAGCAGTTCTTC. This encodes CASSLRQLGNEQFF.

The rearrangement joins TRBV7-9 to TRBJ2-2; D might be TRBD1 (5 bases). The CDR3 consists of 14 residues. Trimming removed 6 bases from V and 5 bases from J, with 13 bases in between. The germline V gene has CDR1 SEHNR and CDR2 FQNEAQ (reference sequence). CDR3 sequence (DNA): TGTGCCAGCAGTATTGGGGCGAGTACCGGGGAGCTGTTTTTT. It codes for CASSIGASTGELFF.

This clone was picked up a small number of times. The chain links TRBV14 to TRBJ1-2; D is ambiguous. From germline, CDR1 is SGHDN and CDR2 FVKESK. V lost 4 bases to trimming and J lost 4 bases, with 16 bases between them. This CDR3 spans 15 amino acids. The CDR3 nucleotides are TGTGCCAGCAGCCTGAGACAAGGAACTCCCTATGGCTACACCTTC. Encoded protein: CASSLRQGTPYGYTF.

This clone was detected only once. The CDR3 spells CASSWGGAGGYTF. The CDR3 nucleotides are TGTGCCAGCAGCTGGGGGGGAGCAGGAGGCTACACCTTC. The gene calls are TRBV5-4 and TRBJ1-2; tentative D call: TRBD1 (5 bases). The germline CDR1 and CDR2 sequences are SGHNT and YYREEE (reference sequence). The germline V and J ends were trimmed by 3 bases and 8 bases, with 14 bases remaining between them. The CDR3 has 13 residues.

The rearrangement joins TRBV28 to TRBJ2-7; possibly TRBD2 for D (6 bases). Looked up from germline, CDR1 is MDHEN and CDR2 is SYDVKM. V gave up 6 bases and J gave up 5 bases, with 23 bases separating them. The length of the CDR3 is 16 residues. CDR3 loop: CASRRPRDSTGNEQYF. DNA of the CDR3: TGTGCCAGCAGGAGGCCCCGGGACTCCACGGGCAACGAGCAGTACTTC.

The chain employs TRBV19 and TRBJ2-7; the match to TRBD1 covers 8 bases. V shed 4 bases, J shed 0 bases, and the junction held 8 bases outside the gene matches. This CDR3 comprises 16 residues. Germline CDR1 and CDR2: LNHDA and SQIVND (reference sequence). CDR3 DNA sequence: TGTGCCAGTAGTAAACAGGGGGAACTTTTCTCCTACGAGCAGTACTTC. Its protein is CASSKQGELFSYEQYF.

The V call is TRBV6-5, the J call TRBJ1-5; a weak D match, TRBD1 (6 bases). Germline V CDR1 and CDR2: MNHEY, SVGAGI. The CDR3 length is 14 residues. Trimming shortened V by 5 bases and J by 7 bases, and 15 bases separated the two germline ends. The DNA of the CDR3 is TGTGCCAGCAGTCTCGGGGGGCCGGGACAGCCCCAGCATTTT. Protein sequence: CASSLGGPGQPQHF.

This chain links TRBV23-1 with TRBJ2-5, with 8 nucleotides matching TRBD1. The DNA end is a closer match to TRBJ2-7, so the J assignment may be wrong. TRBV23-1 is an ORF, with its function uncertain. The CDR3 is 16 residues long. The CDR3, as DNA: TGCGCCAGCAGTCAAATCGGGACAGGAAGCTCCTACGAGCAGTACTTC. Amino acid sequence: CASSQIGTGSSYEQYF.

This chain joins TRBV25-1 and TRBJ2-2; perhaps D is TRBD1 or TRBD2 (5 bases each). V lost 6 bases, J lost 4 bases, and 9 bases lay in between. The germline V gene has CDR1 MGHDK and CDR2 SYGVNS. CDR3 length: 13 amino acids. The CDR3 protein is CASSGTGTGELFF. For the CDR3, the DNA is TGTGCCAGCAGCGGGACGGGCACCGGGGAGCTGTTTTTT.

This clone was seen just once. This chain joins TRBV6-4 and TRBJ2-3; D possibly corresponds to TRBD2 (5 bases). Deletions cut 6 bases from V and 0 bases from J, with 13 bases between. Looked up from germline, CDR1 is MRHNA and CDR2 is SNTAGT. This CDR3 contains 15 residues. The CDR3: CASSSVGGSTDTQYF. The CDR3 DNA is TGTGCCAGCAGCTCAGTCGGCGGGAGCACAGATACGCAGTATTTT.

The J gene is TRBJ2-5, the V gene TRBV10-2, with 12 bases aligning to TRBD2. The assigned J gene may be wrong: the sequence end matches TRBJ2-7 better. Looked up from germline, CDR1 is WSHSY and CDR2 is SAAADI. This CDR3 is built from 14 residues. The CDR3 DNA sequence: TGCGCCAGCAGTACTAGCGGGAGGAGGTACGAGCAGTACTTC. Translation gives CASSTSGRRYEQYF.

The chain employs TRBV6-5 and TRBJ2-7, with 11 bases identical to TRBD2. CDR1 and CDR2 from the germline V gene are MNHEY and SVGAGI. V trimming: 6 bases; J trimming: 0 bases; junction bases outside the gene matches: 4. The CDR3 covers 15 residues. CDR3 protein: CASRPTSGSSYEQYF. For the CDR3, the DNA is TGTGCCAGCAGGCCTACTAGCGGGAGCTCCTACGAGCAGTACTTC.

The chain carries TRBV27 and TRBJ2-1, with D possibly matching TRBD2 (7 bases). This CDR3 has 14 residues. Deletions cut 7 bases from V and 3 bases from J, with 13 bases between. The germline V gene has CDR1 MNHEY and CDR2 SMNVEV (reference sequence). CDR3 amino acids: CASKGGGLYNEQFF. The CDR3 coding sequence is TGTGCCAGCAAGGGGGGGGGCCTCTACAATGAGCAGTTCTTC.

The chain employs TRBV9 and TRBJ1-1; D is uncertain. The CDR3 sequence is 14 residues long. The germline gives CDR1 SGDLS, CDR2 YYNGEE. Trimming removed 4 bases at V and 0 bases at J, with 10 bases between. The CDR3 sequence: CASSPWTLNTEAFF. For the CDR3, the DNA is TGTGCCAGCAGCCCTTGGACTTTGAACACTGAAGCTTTCTTT.

The genes are TRBV29-1 and TRBJ2-2; the D is unclear. Trimming pared 6 bases from V and 2 bases from J, leaving 10 bases between. Germline V gives CDR1 SQVTM, CDR2 ANQGSEA. This CDR3 region has 13 residues. Written as DNA, the CDR3 is TGCAGCGTGCTGTTTAGAAACACCGGGGAGCTGTTTTTT. Protein: CSVLFRNTGELFF.

The V call is TRBV19, the J call TRBJ2-2, with TRBD1 matching over 8 bases. V gave up 6 bases and J gave up 4 bases; unmatched junction bases: 7. There are 15 residues in the CDR3. In germline, CDR1 is LNHDA, CDR2 SQIVND (reference sequence). The chain's CDR3 is CASRKDRESTGELFF. DNA for the CDR3: TGTGCCAGTAGAAAGGACAGGGAGAGCACCGGGGAGCTGTTTTTT.

CDR3 residues: CASSPPARRPFYEQYF. CDR3 bases: TGTGCCAGCAGCCCCCCGGCCCGCAGGCCCTTCTACGAGCAGTACTTC. The chain uses TRBV7-9 and TRBJ2-7; D is unclear. CDR3 length equals 16 residues. Trimming pared 5 bases from V and 3 bases from J, leaving 20 bases between. Germline CDR1 SEHNR, CDR2 FQNEAQ (reference sequence).

The chain employs TRBV27 and TRBJ2-5, with 8 bases aligning to TRBD1. The CDR3 covers 14 residues. V was pared by 5 bases and J by 0 bases, with 2 bases of the junction left unmatched. CDR1 and CDR2 (germline): MNHEY, SMNVEV (reference sequence). The CDR3 region has the DNA TGTGCCAGCAGTCCGGACAGGGACCAAGAGACCCAGTACTTC. It translates to CASSPDRDQETQYF.

This sequence joins TRBV6-5 and TRBJ2-7; 9 positions match TRBD2. CDR1 and CDR2 from the germline V gene are MNHEY and SVGAGI. V was clipped by 5 bases and J by 7 bases; unmatched bases: 9. The length of the CDR3 is 14 residues. In DNA form, the CDR3 reads TGTGCCAGCAGTGAGGTAGCGGGAGCGAGTGAGCAGTACTTC. Translating gives CASSEVAGASEQYF.

This clone rates as medium-sized. This chain links TRBV9 with TRBJ1-3; D ambiguous. The germline V gene encodes CDR1 SGDLS and CDR2 YYNGEE. The CDR3 runs 16 residues. V was clipped by 0 bases and J by 0 bases, with 10 bases between them. The CDR3 DNA sequence: TGTGCCAGCAGCGTAGACCCCTGGACCTCTGGAAACACCATATATTTT. This gives the protein CASSVDPWTSGNTIYF.

This clone has a handful of counts. The rearrangement joins TRBV5-1 to TRBJ2-7, with a tentative D call TRBD1 (6 bases). Trimming left V 2 bases short and J 0 bases short, with 9 bases between. The CDR3 totals 14 residues. Germline-derived CDR1 and CDR2 are SGHRS and YFSETQ. CDR3 in amino acids: CASSFQGSSYEQYF. The CDR3 DNA reads TGCGCCAGCAGCTTCCAGGGGTCCTCCTACGAGCAGTACTTC.

This clone showed up just a few times. J is TRBJ2-6 and V is TRBV18; 9 nucleotides agree with TRBD1. Germline V gives CDR1 KGHSH, CDR2 LQKENI. J lost 4 bases, V lost 2 bases, and 6 bases had no gene match. This CDR3 is 17 amino acids long. The CDR3 DNA reads TGTGCCAGCTCACCATGGGGGACAGGGCTCGGGGCCAACGTCCTGACTTTC. It is translated as CASSPWGTGLGANVLTF.

This chain uses TRBV18 with TRBJ2-6; D is possibly TRBD1 (6 bases). Trimming shortened V by 5 bases and J by 0 bases, and 14 bases separated the two germline ends. Germline V gene lookup returns CDR1 KGHSH and CDR2 LQKENI. The CDR3 consists of 17 residues. CDR3 region: CASSSETGFSGANVLTF. CDR3 in DNA: TGTGCCAGCTCATCAGAGACAGGTTTCTCTGGGGCCAACGTCCTGACTTTC.

V usage is TRBV6-4 and J usage is TRBJ2-1, with 7 bases identical to TRBD2. The CDR3 has 13 residues. V dropped 4 bases and J dropped 7; count of bases not matched to a gene: 4. CDR1 and CDR2 from the germline V gene are MRHNA and SNTAGT. CDR3 sequence (DNA): TGTGCCAGCAGTGTCGCGGGAGAAAATGAGCAGTTCTTC. Protein sequence: CASSVAGENEQFF.

V and J are TRBV4-1 and TRBJ1-4; no clear D. Germline V lookup: CDR1 MGHRA, CDR2 YSYEKL. V lost 0 bases to trimming and J lost 6 bases, with 11 bases between them. The CDR3 covers 15 residues. CDR3 amino acids: CASSQERRVYEKLFF. The CDR3 nucleotides are TGCGCCAGCAGCCAAGAGCGGAGGGTGTATGAAAAACTGTTTTTT.

The chain recombines TRBV4-1 with TRBJ2-1; the D is unclear. The V gene lost 3 bases and the J gene lost 7 bases, with 13 bases spanning the gap. CDR1 and CDR2 (germline): MGHRA, YSYEKL. The CDR3 contains 14 residues. The CDR3 region is CASSHGVFTNEQFF. In nucleotides, the CDR3 is TGCGCCAGCAGCCATGGCGTTTTTACAAATGAGCAGTTCTTC.

The V gene is TRBV5-1, the J gene TRBJ1-2; TRBD1 agrees at 7 bases. With 4 bases clipped from V and 3 bases from J, the junction kept 6 bases outside the gene matches. Germline V gives CDR1 SGHRS, CDR2 YFSETQ. The CDR3 totals 14 residues. The CDR3: CASSRIQGYYGYTF. The DNA for the CDR3 is TGCGCCAGCAGCCGAATACAGGGGTACTATGGCTACACCTTC.

This sequence joins TRBV9 and TRBJ2-7, with 11 nucleotides matching TRBD1. CDR1 and CDR2 (germline): SGDLS, YYNGEE. This CDR3 has 14 residues. V lost 4 bases, J lost 4 bases, and 4 bases stayed unmatched. CDR3 sequence: CASSRTGGGYEQYF. DNA for the CDR3: TGTGCCAGCAGCCGGACAGGGGGCGGGTACGAGCAGTACTTC. Combining the CDR3 with reference TRBV9 and TRBJ2-7 gives the whole variable domain DSGVTQTPKHLITATGQRVTLRCSPRSGDLSVYWYQQSLDQGLQFLIQYYNGEERAKGNILERFSAQQFPDLHSELNLSSLELGDSALYFCASSRTGGGYEQYFGPGTRLTVT.